This T cell receptor beta chain was observed in a study of CD8+ T cells in alopecia areata. A remark on this clone: No antigen is known for it.

As for treatment: oral pan-JAK inhibitor, 5-10 mg twice daily. Broader study findings: Between patients, shared TCR sequences were less clear than in mice. This was possibly due in part to HLA diversity in the patient population. Administration of tofacitinib significantly diminished scalp clonality and expanded CD8+ clones within the top 100.

Extracted RNA was reverse transcribed into cDNA, the sequencing template. The protocol was immunoSEQ multiplex PCR, while the TCRdb copy is restricted to in-frame clones and leaves out a portion. In the table there are over 85,000 clones, more than 65% of which are singletons. The V gene's germline CDR1 is SGHRS and CDR2 YFSETQ. With 3 bases removed from V and 0 bases from J, the gap between germline ends came to 7 bases. CDR3 length equals 14 residues. The rearrangement joins TRBV5-1 to TRBJ2-1; D gene ambiguous. The clonotype originates from a human donor with alopecia areata. Sequencing used CD8+ T cells sorted from blood, obtained between weeks 43 and 45, from a patient treated with tofacitinib. Here the CDR3 DNA reads TGCGCCAGCAGCTATCCGAGCTCCTACAATGAGCAGTTCTTC. Protein product: CASSYPSSYNEQFF.